Sequencing of this TCR beta chain was carried out in a study of T cell responses to AZD1222 COVID-19 vaccine. Repertoires were generated with immunoSEQ multiplex PCR, while TCRdb's copy carries only in-frame clones and drops some. The table has about 130,000 clones, approximately 86% seen once. Study observations and caveats: Spike-specific TCR breadth and depth were elevated following two AZD1222 doses. Epitopes outside B.1.351 and B.1.1.7 mutated regions reportedly drew nearly half of spike TCRs. Baseline serostatus was positive in only six AZD1222 recipients.

As concerns this clone: The antigen is unknown.

Losses at the gene ends were 8 bases for V and 5 bases for J; bases not matched to a gene: 6. The germline V gene has CDR1 MNHEY and CDR2 SVGAGI. This CDR3 has 15 amino acids. This chain connects TRBV6-5 to TRBJ2-1; 13 bases line up with TRBD2. The clonotype was recovered from an adult who received the AZD1222 COVID-19 vaccine. The specimen was peripheral blood, collected 28 days after the second AZD1222 dose. This CDR3 reads CASLRGTSGDNEQFF. DNA of the CDR3: TGTGCCAGCCTAAGGGGGACTAGCGGGGACAATGAGCAGTTCTTC.